This TCR beta chain was documented in a study of blood T cell repertoires in COVID-19. Across the study: The study drew acute and convalescent COVID-19 samples from the United States, Italy and Spain. T cells, B-cell-depleted T cells, or PBMCs supplied cDNA or gDNA.

The CDR3 is 16 residues long. V gave up 5 bases and J gave up 6 bases; unmatched junction bases: 13. Looked up from germline, CDR1 is SGHVS and CDR2 is FQNEAQ. As handled by the study authors: How many nucleated cells were present was estimated from reference gene primer amplification. Assay used: immunoSEQ multiplex PCR; TCRdb lists only in-frame clones, some missing. The DNA gave D and trimming, while V, J and clone size come from that table. The repertoire holds some 120,000 clones, with around 76% as singletons. The receptor was isolated from a human donor in a cohort sampled during active COVID-19. The chain has TRBV7-8 and TRBJ2-7; 10 nucleotides align to TRBD2. Sample: peripheral blood. CDR3 loop: CASSPRGGAGGREQYF. CDR3 nucleotide sequence: TGTGCCAGCAGCCCTCGCGGGGGAGCGGGGGGGCGCGAGCAGTACTTC.